The clone carrying this TCR beta chain was counted between two and nine times. Its antigen remains unknown. This entry comes from a study of cytomegalovirus exposure and HLA in healthy donors. Study-wide findings and caveats: The study recorded 160 or so TCR beta chains that were cytomegalovirus-associated. Reportedly, cytomegalovirus status was diagnosed with high sensitivity and specificity.

TCRdb's copy holds only in-frame clones and misses some; the assay was immunoSEQ multiplex PCR. Altogether 200,000 to 250,000 clones are present, roughly 83% being singletons, with the ten largest covering 11% to 15%. Per germline, CDR1 SGHVS and CDR2 FNYEAQ. The trim removed 5 bases at V and 3 bases at J, leaving 5 bases unmatched. CDR3 length equals 15 residues. V is TRBV7-6 and J is TRBJ2-2; TRBD2 matches 8 bases. The receptor comes from a woman in her twenties or thirties in good health and CMV-seropositive. The sample taken for sequencing was PBMCs. CDR3 amino acids: CASSLSGSDTGELFF. In DNA form, the CDR3 reads TGTGCCAGCAGCCTCAGCGGGAGTGACACCGGGGAGCTGTTTTTT.